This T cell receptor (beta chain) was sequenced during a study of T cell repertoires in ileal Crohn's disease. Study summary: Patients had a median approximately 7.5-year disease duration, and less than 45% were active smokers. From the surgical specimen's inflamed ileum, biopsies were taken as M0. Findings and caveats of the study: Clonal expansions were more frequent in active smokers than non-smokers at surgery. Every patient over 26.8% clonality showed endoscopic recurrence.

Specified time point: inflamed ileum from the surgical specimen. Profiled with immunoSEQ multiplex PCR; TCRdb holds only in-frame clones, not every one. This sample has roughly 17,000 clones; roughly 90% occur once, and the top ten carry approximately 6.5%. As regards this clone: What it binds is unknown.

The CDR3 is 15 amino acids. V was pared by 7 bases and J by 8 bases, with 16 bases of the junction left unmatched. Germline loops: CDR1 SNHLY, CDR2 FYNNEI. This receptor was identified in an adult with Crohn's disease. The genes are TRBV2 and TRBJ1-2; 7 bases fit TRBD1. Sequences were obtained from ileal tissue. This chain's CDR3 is CASTLTGLPSFGYTF. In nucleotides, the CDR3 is TGTGCCAGCACTCTGACAGGGCTTCCCTCTTTCGGCTACACCTTC.